This T cell receptor beta chain is drawn from a study of T cells in Graves' hyperthyroidism and ophthalmopathy. Study-level findings and limits: Ophthalmopathy was predicted by the model a median of roughly 6.7 months ahead of onset.

The study excluded patients with uncontrolled infection, other autoimmune disease, pregnancy or lactation. Diagnosis relied on clinical symptoms, serum thyroxine and TRAb, thyroid ultrasound and orbital computed tomography. Blood was obtained at the first hyperthyroidism diagnosis, which preceded any ophthalmopathy symptoms. TCR beta CDR3 regions were amplified from RNA transcripts. HTBI primers were the set used in a first-round RT-PCR of the TCR CDR3. One entry per CDR3 protein, called by TCRdb with MiXCR from the multiplex PCR reads. The top ten clones hold 30% of a sample with 270,000 or so distinct CDR3 sequences, around 15% of them seen once. This clonotype occurred many times. The target antigen is unknown. This CDR3 is 16 amino acids long. J gave up 4 bases and V 0 bases, and 7 bases lay outside the gene matches. Germline lookup yields CDR1 DFQATT and CDR2 SNEGSKA (reference sequence).

This sequence originates from a woman aged 50 to 60 with Graves' hyperthyroidism that later progressed to Graves' ophthalmopathy. Sequencing was done on a sample of blood. The chain employs TRBV20-1 and TRBJ1-5; 9 nucleotides line up with TRBD1. Written as DNA, the CDR3 is TGCAGTGCTAGAGATCGGAGGACAGGGGTAAATCAGCCCCAGCATTTT. Its translation: CSARDRRTGVNQPQHF.